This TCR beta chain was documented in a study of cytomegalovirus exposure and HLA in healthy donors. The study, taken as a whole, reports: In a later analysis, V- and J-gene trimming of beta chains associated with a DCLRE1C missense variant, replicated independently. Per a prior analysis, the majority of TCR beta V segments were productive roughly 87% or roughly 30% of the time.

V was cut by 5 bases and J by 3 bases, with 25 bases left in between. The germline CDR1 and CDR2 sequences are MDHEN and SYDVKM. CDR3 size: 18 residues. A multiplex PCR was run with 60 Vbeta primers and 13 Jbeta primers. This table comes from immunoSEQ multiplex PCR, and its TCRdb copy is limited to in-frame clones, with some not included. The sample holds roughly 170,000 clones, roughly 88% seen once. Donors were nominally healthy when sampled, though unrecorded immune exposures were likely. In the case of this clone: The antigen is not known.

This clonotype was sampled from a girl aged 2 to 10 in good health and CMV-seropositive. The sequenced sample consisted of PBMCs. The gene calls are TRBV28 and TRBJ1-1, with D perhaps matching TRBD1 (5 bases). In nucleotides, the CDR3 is TGTGCCAGCAGTCCCGGGGCAGGGACTATGTCCGTCGACACTGAAGCTTTCTTT. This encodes CASSPGAGTMSVDTEAFF.